These T cell receptor beta chains were read from a single sample in a study of shared clonotypes between healthy human individuals. The method was immunoSEQ multiplex PCR; TCRdb's version includes in-frame clones alone and lacks a portion of them. The table includes more than 400,000 clones, around 96% detected once. The sequenced material came from naive CD4+ T cells sorted from blood. These receptor sequences come from a woman aged 25 to 39 in good health. The CDR3 runs from the conserved cysteine through the conserved F or W. A D gene is named only where the DNA matches it firmly. For some rows the clone size is stated as once, few or many, or as a class when expanded; others skip it.

clone size	V gene	D gene	J gene	CDR3 length	CDR3 DNA	CDR3 protein
once	TRBV11-2	.	TRBJ2-7	15	TGTGCCAGCAGCTTAGGCGCGGTAAGGGGCTACGAGCAGTACTTC	CASSLGAVRGYEQYF
.	TRBV11-3	.	TRBJ2-1	13	TGTGCCAGCAGCTTAGGACTAAACAATGAGCAGTTCTTC	CASSLGLNNEQFF
.	TRBV4-1	.	TRBJ2-7	14	TGCGCCAGCAGCCAAGGGTACAGGTCCTACGAGCAGTACTTC	CASSQGYRSYEQYF
.	TRBV13	.	TRBJ2-3	15	TGTGCCAGCAGCGCTCGGAGAGTGAGCACAGATACGCAGTATTTT	CASSARRVSTDTQYF
once	TRBV10-2	.	TRBJ2-2	12	TGCGCCAGCAGGGCTACCCGCGGGGAGCTGTTTTTT	CASRATRGELFF
once	TRBV18	TRBD2	TRBJ2-3	15	TGTGCCAGCTCACCATTTCAGCGGGAGGCTTTTACGCAGTATTTT	CASSPFQREAFTQYF
.	TRBV11-2	.	TRBJ2-5	17	TGTGCCAGCAGCTTAGTTCCAACCGGACTATCCCAAGAGACCCAGTACTTC	CASSLVPTGLSQETQYF
.	TRBV11-2	.	TRBJ2-2	14	TGTGCCAGCAGCTTACGAGTAGACACCGGGGAGCTGTTTTTT	CASSLRVDTGELFF
.	TRBV19	.	TRBJ1-3	14	TGTGCCAGTACCCCGGAGGACCGGGGAAACACCATATATTTT	CASTPEDRGNTIYF
.	TRBV4-1	.	TRBJ2-3	14	TGCGCCAGCAGCCAGACCGTCAGGGAAGATACGCAGTATTTT	CASSQTVREDTQYF
.	TRBV11-2	.	TRBJ2-1	14	TGTGCCAGCAGCTTAAGGCAAGCAAACAATGAGCAGTTCTTC	CASSLRQANNEQFF
.	TRBV7-7	TRBD1	TRBJ2-5	15	TGTGCCAGCAGCTTAGGGGGGACAGCACAAGAGACCCAGTACTTC	CASSLGGTAQETQYF
.	TRBV18	TRBD2	TRBJ2-7	17	TGTGCCAGCTCACCACCGGTGGCGGGAGGGCCGTTGTACGAGCAGTACTTC	CASSPPVAGGPLYEQYF
.	TRBV19	.	TRBJ1-5	14	TGTGCCAGTAGTATTAGGCCTAGCAATCAGCCCCAGCATTTT	CASSIRPSNQPQHF
.	TRBV7-3	TRBD1	TRBJ1-1	13	TGTGCCAGCAGCCCCGGGACAGGGCAAGGAGCTTTCTTT	CASSPGTGQGAFF
.	TRBV5-5	TRBD1	TRBJ2-7	15	TGTGCCAGCAGTCTGTCCGGGACAGGGGGGCACGAGCAGTACTTC	CASSLSGTGGHEQYF
.	TRBV21-1	.	TRBJ2-6	17	TGTGCCAGCAGCAAGCGTGTCGTTCCTTCTGGGGCCAACGTCCTGACTTTC	CASSKRVVPSGANVLTF
.	TRBV28	.	TRBJ2-1	12	TGTGCCAGCAGCCTCAGGGACAATGAGCAGTTCTTC	CASSLRDNEQFF
once	TRBV7-2	TRBD1	TRBJ2-7	14	TGTGCCAGCAGATATAGGACAGGGGGCGGCGAGCAGTACTTC	CASRYRTGGGEQYF
.	TRBV27	.	TRBJ2-7	13	TGTGCCAGCAGCCGGGGAAGTGGTTACGAGCAGTACTTC	CASSRGSGYEQYF
.	TRBV4-1	.	TRBJ2-7	17	TGCGCCAGCAGCCAAGCGGGACCGATCCTAAAGGGGTACGAGCAGTACTTC	CASSQAGPILKGYEQYF
.	TRBV11-2	TRBD1	TRBJ2-2	19	TGTGCCAGCAGCTTCACCGGGACAGGCCTAGTTGGGAACACCGGGGAGCTGTTTTTT	CASSFTGTGLVGNTGELFF
once	TRBV28	.	TRBJ2-7	14	TGTGCCAGCAGTACTCCGGGGGCCGACTACGAGCAGTACTTC	CASSTPGADYEQYF
.	TRBV28	.	TRBJ1-3	14	TGTGCCAGCAGTCATCAGGGCTCTGGAAACACCATATATTTT	CASSHQGSGNTIYF
.	TRBV18	.	TRBJ2-1	16	TGTGCCAGCTCACCCCCTCCCGCCCAACTCGGTCACGAGCAGTTCTTC	CASSPPPAQLGHEQFF
.	TRBV4-1	TRBD1	TRBJ1-2	15	TGCGCCAGCAGCCAAGAGCGGGACAGGGTCTATGGCTACACCTTC	CASSQERDRVYGYTF
.	TRBV5-1	.	TRBJ1-4	15	TGCGCCAGCAGCTTGGCAGCCCCCTCGTACGAAAAACTGTTTTTT	CASSLAAPSYEKLFF
.	TRBV9	.	TRBJ2-5	15	TGTGCCAGCAGCGCAGACGGGACGGCGGGGGAGACCCAGTACTTC	CASSADGTAGETQYF
.	TRBV19	.	TRBJ2-3	12	TGTGCCAGTAGAATGGGTCCAGATACGCAGTATTTT	CASRMGPDTQYF